Sequencing of this T cell receptor (beta chain) was carried out in a study of cytomegalovirus exposure and HLA in healthy donors (dated by TCRdb to about 2017). With respect to the entire study: An earlier analysis of several hundred of the donors reported roughly 300 Gb of sequence data and approximately 120 million unique TCR beta sequences obtained from around 170 million T cells. Approximately 300 gigabases of sequencing data and roughly 80 million unique TCR sequences made up an early release that covered under 750 HLA-typed donors. Of the 300 to 500 genotyped donors, 75% to 85% were placed in the genetic ancestry cluster associated with self-reported Caucasian donors. The study was designed to test whether signatures of past pathogen exposure could be identified by cataloging public T cell receptors. Using immunosequencing, the study profiled T cell repertoires from approximately 700 subjects and related those repertoires to cytomegalovirus serostatus. A separate validation cohort of roughly 130 different subjects was used in addition to the 666-subject first cohort. To predict cytomegalovirus infection status, the study combined high-throughput TCR immunosequencing, statistical association of individual TCRs with disease status, and machine learning. A later analysis re-analyzed previously published TCR beta repertoires from 550 to 700 donors and added high-resolution HLA genotyping to study TCR occurrence patterns. In the later analysis, no new phenotypic data were used to find candidate immune exposures; instead, reliance was placed on TCR beta sequences and their occurrence across donors. An earlier analysis of a few hundred of the donors applied high-throughput TCR beta sequencing to assess whether each TCR beta V gene segment acted as functional or pseudogenic. Donor age, sex, ethnicity and CMV serostatus were compiled alongside the repertoire data. Genome-wide SNP genotypes for about 65% of the roughly 700 donors were used in a later genetic analysis, which treated that subset as a discovery cohort. All discovery cohort repertoires had been generated using a single sequencing platform. Class I and class II HLA loci were covered by the typing at four-digit resolution. The number of typed donors differed by locus: about 629-630 for A, B, C, DRB1 and DQB1; some 500 for DQA1; some 590 for DPA1; and roughly 450 for DPB1. Several DR-DQ haplotypes were handled as single units for association and clustering, since linkage in the cohort was strong. On average, roughly 240,000 unique TCR beta nucleotide sequences were sequenced per donor among a few hundred genotyped donors of the cohort, with roughly 18% of those sequences being non-productive. Overall study results and their limits: HLA typing was unavailable for some donors at each locus, so association tests used only the typed subset. A few of the identified cytomegalovirus-associated TCR beta chains were confirmed in vitro to be specific for cytomegalovirus antigens. A further reported finding was that TCR beta sequences accurately predicted the HLA-A and HLA-B alleles for most subjects in the first cohort. In a later analysis, most CMV-associated TCR beta chains were found to appear HLA-restricted, with HLA associations seemingly driven largely by CMV exposure. Most TCR sequences were seen in very few donors, while some public TCRs were found in many individuals. A later genetic analysis associated a missense DCLRE1C variant with V-gene and J-gene trimming of TCR beta chains, and an independent cohort replicated the association. When HLA alleles, especially DR and DQ, strongly co-occurred, TCR associations were difficult to assign to individual alleles. Immune exposure information for the cohort was limited to CMV serostatus. According to a later analysis, parvovirus B19, influenza, CMV and Epstein-Barr virus appeared linked to several top co-occurrence clusters. Because counts were too low, about 18 rarely observed V segments, including chromosome 9 orphons, were excluded from the earlier analysis of under 650 of the donors. Linkage disequilibrium might explain the correlated functional status among segregating V segments, but an unknown experimental factor could not be ruled out. A later genetic analysis reported fewer N-insertions in productive TCRs among donors in an Asian-associated ancestry cluster than the roughly 690-donor mean. The study gave a list of some 150 TCR beta chains associated with cytomegalovirus. The classifier was reported to diagnose cytomegalovirus status with high specificity and sensitivity in both the original cohort and the validation cohort. The 87-base-pair reads could not distinguish some IMGT-functional V segments, including TRBV6-2 and TRBV6-3, so those segments were excluded. It was suggested by the authors that the approach could potentially be generalized to other disease states and immunological phenotypes. In a later analysis, the rate of TCR association differed among HLA loci, with DRB1 alleles having the most associated TCRs and HLA-C alleles having the fewest. In an earlier analysis of a few hundred of the donors, most TCR beta V segments were observed in productive rearrangements about 87% or about 30% of the time, broadly matching IMGT annotations. Only TCR beta chains were sequenced in this cohort, and the absence of alpha or paired-chain data limited detectable features. The presence/absence analyses assumed that sequencing depth was roughly uniform across donors, and that assumption may not be true. Compared with equally common non-associated chains, HLA-associated TCR beta chains in a later analysis were more clonally expanded and had lower generation probabilities. Specific HLA alleles were associated with more than 15,000 TCR beta sequences at a false discovery rate of 0.05 in a later analysis. A group of highly shared sequence variants was considered likely to be a technical artifact of the sequencing pipeline.

With regard to this clone: Its cognate antigen has yet to be identified. No much larger clone exists at a distance of one base, and base qualities are not known.

In total, approximately 610 healthy bone marrow donors made up the cohort. At the time of sampling, all cohort members were nominally healthy, though unrecorded immune exposures were likely present. The donor was CMV seronegative and was included in the group of under 450 seronegative cohort members. Every donor gave a peripheral blood sample, and the peripheral blood mononuclear cells from that sample were used for TCR beta sequencing. The Qiagen DNeasy Blood Extraction Kit was used to extract genomic DNA from the blood cell samples. Library generation was performed with the immunoSEQ multiplex PCR assay. For the multiplex PCR, a mixture combining 60 forward primers for TCR Vbeta segments and 13 reverse primers for TCR Jbeta segments was used. Amplification of the CDR3 region of rearranged TCR beta genes was performed with a multiplex PCR assay on genomic DNA. The amplified TCR beta libraries were sequenced on the Illumina HiSeq System as 87-base-pair reads. From the authors' description of their analysis: In a later analysis, 77 million or so unique TCR beta chains were counted across the approximately 640 repertoires, and around 10 million of these chains were shared by at least two donors. A nearest-neighbor algorithm error-corrected the raw reads and collapsed the reads into unique sequences, merging closely related sequences to remove PCR and sequencing errors. V, D and J gene segments were assigned by aligning CDR3 sequences to IMGT reference sequences. Each retained sequence needed at least a six-nucleotide match to both a V gene segment and a J gene segment. A rearrangement counted as productive if the CDR3 had no stop codons and remained in frame with V and J, and every other rearrangement counted as non-productive. CDR3 was defined by IMGT convention, running from the second conserved V-encoded cysteine to the conserved J-encoded phenylalanine. Sequences without an unambiguous match to a single V gene segment were excluded from the earlier analysis of several hundred of the donors. In an earlier analysis of a few hundred of the donors, V segments were called functional above 56.7% productive rearrangements and were called segregating when the between-donor standard deviation exceeded 5%. A statistical classification framework was built to diagnose cytomegalovirus status from the catalog of TCR beta chain sequences. In a later analysis, TCR nucleotide sequences were compared against IMGT/GENE-DB human TR gene sequences so that V and J genes could be assigned. In a later analysis, CDR3 sequences and most-parsimonious VDJ recombination scenarios were assigned using the TCRdist pipeline. In a later analysis, every TCR beta chain was defined by the combination of its CDR3 amino acid sequence and its V-gene family, and reads without a unique V-gene family were dropped. To address suspected cross-contamination and a sequencing artifact, a later analysis removed approximately 600 highly shared, low-generation-probability nucleotide sequences. For each public chain, a later analysis derived a clonal expansion index from normalized ranks of inferred template counts within each repertoire. Generation probabilities in a later analysis came from a VDJ recombination model fitted to out-of-frame rearrangements, and those results were checked against IGoR. In a later analysis, TCR-TCR, TCR-HLA and TCR-CMV co-occurrence was scored with hypergeometric tests, and a repertoire-size bias correction was applied to TCR pairs. False discovery rates were estimated in a later analysis by permuting HLA or CMV assignments 20 times. A later analysis grouped co-occurring TCRs with DBSCAN, adding TCRdist sequence similarity when clustering within HLA-allele-positive subsets. For co-occurrence clustering, repertoires with fewer than 30,000 or more than 120,000 public chains were excluded, along with 5 or 6 repertoires with anomalous nucleotide sharing. TCRdb obtained this table from immuneACCESS and retained in-frame rearrangements with V and J assigned. These tables miss some clones; where compared with another copy, unresolved V genes account for less than half of the shortfall, and the remainder is unexplained. That table gives V, J and clone size, and the DNA gave D and trimming. Across this sample there are 150,000 to 200,000 clones, with approximately 77% seen only once. The biggest ten clones account for around 2.4% of the sample.

Reading from cysteine to phenylalanine, the CDR3 counts 13 amino acids. Of the read, only the CDR3 DNA is kept; its 39 bases are in frame from base 1. The germline V gene sets CDR1 to SGHAT and CDR2 to FQNNGV. Trimmed from V: 5 bases; trimmed from J: 4 bases; junction bases lacking a gene match: 0. This clonotype was sampled from a female donor in good health and CMV-seronegative. Sequenced sample: PBMCs. The sequence is built from TRBV11-2 and TRBJ1-2; the junction holds 11 bases that match TRBD1. The nucleotide sequence is TGTGCCAGCAGCGGACAGGGGGCCTATGGCTACACCTTC. Its translation reads: CASSGQGAYGYTF. The CDR3, completed at both ends by the reference TRBV11-2 and TRBJ1-2 genes, gives the full variable domain EAGVAQSPRYKIIEKRQSVAFWCNPISGHATLYWYQQILGQGPKLLIQFQNNGVVDDSQLPKDRFSAERLKGVDSTLKIQPAKLEDSAVYLCASSGQGAYGYTFGSGTRLTVV.